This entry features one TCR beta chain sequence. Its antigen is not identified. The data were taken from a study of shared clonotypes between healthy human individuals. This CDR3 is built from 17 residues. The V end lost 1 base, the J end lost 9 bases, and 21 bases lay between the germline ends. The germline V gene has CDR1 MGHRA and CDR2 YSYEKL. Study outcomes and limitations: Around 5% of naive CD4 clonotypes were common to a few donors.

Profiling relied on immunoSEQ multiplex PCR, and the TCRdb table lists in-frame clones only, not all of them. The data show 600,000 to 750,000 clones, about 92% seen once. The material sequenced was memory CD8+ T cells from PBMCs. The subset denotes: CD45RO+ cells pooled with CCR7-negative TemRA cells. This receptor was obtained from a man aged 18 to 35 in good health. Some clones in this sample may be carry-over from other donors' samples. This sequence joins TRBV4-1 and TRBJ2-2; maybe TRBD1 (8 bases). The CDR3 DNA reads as TGCGCCAGCAGCCAAGTTCCCACAGGGGGGGGCTCGAGGGAGCTGTTTTTT. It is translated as CASSQVPTGGGSRELFF.